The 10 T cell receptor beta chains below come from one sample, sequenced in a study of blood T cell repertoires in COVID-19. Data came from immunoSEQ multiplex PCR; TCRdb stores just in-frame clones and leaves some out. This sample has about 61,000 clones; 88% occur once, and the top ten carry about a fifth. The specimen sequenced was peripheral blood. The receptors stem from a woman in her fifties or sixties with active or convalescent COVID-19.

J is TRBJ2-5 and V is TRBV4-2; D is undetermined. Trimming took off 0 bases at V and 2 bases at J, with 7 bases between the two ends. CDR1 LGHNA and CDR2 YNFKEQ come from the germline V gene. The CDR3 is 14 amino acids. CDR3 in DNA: TGTGCCAGCAGCCAAGATGTAGTACAAGAGACCCAGTACTTC. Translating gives CASSQDVVQETQYF.

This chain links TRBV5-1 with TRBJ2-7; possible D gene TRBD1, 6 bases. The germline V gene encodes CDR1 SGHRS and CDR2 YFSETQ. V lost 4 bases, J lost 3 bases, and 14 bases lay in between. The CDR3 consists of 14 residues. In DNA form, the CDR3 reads TGCGCCAGCAGCGAGGACAGTATTGGCTACGAGCAGTACTTC. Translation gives CASSEDSIGYEQYF.

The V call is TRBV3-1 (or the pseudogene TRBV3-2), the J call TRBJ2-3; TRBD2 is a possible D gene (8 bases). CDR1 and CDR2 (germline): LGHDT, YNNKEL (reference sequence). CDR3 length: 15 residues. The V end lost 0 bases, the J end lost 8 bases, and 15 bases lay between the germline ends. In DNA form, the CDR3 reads TGTGCCAGCAGCCAAGATGGCCGGGAGGGGGCTACGCAGTATTTT. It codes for CASSQDGREGATQYF.

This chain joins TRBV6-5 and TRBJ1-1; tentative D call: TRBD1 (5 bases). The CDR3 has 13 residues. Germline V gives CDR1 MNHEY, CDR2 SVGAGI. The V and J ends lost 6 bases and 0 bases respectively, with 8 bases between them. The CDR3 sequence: CASSETVNTEAFF. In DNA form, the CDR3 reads TGTGCCAGCAGCGAGACAGTGAACACTGAAGCTTTCTTT.

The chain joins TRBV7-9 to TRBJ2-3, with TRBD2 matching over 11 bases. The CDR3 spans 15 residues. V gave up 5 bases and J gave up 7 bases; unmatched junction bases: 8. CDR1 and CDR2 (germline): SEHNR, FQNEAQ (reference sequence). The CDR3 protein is CASSRLAGGDNTQYF. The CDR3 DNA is TGTGCCAGCAGCCGCCTAGCGGGAGGAGACAATACGCAGTATTTT.

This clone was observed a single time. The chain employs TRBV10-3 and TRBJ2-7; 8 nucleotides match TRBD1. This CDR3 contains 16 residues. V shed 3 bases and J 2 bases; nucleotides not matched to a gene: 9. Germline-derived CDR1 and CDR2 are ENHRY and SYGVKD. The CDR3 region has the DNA TGTGCCATCAGTGACCCGATCGGGACAGGTGCCTACGAGCAGTACTTC. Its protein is CAISDPIGTGAYEQYF.

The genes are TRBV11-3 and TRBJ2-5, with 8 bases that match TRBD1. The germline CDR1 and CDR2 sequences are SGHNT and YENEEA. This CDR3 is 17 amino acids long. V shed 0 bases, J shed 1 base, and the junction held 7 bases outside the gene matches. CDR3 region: CASSLDVGGTGQETQYF. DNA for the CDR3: TGTGCCAGCAGCTTAGATGTCGGCGGGACAGGCCAAGAGACCCAGTACTTC.

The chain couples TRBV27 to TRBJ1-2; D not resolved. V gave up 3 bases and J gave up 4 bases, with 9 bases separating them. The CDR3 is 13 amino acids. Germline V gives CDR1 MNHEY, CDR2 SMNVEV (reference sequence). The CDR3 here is CASSFAVSYGYTF. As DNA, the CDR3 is TGTGCCAGCAGTTTCGCGGTATCCTATGGCTACACCTTC.

As DNA, the CDR3 is TGTGCTAGTGGTGGGGGACAGGGTCCCCCCGAAGCTTTCTTT. Residues: CASGGGQGPPEAFF. The rearrangement links TRBV12-5 to TRBJ1-1; 9 bases agree with TRBD1. V shed 5 bases, J shed 8 bases, and the junction held 9 bases outside the gene matches. Germline-derived CDR1 and CDR2 are LGHNT and FRNRAP. The CDR3 is made up of 14 amino acids.

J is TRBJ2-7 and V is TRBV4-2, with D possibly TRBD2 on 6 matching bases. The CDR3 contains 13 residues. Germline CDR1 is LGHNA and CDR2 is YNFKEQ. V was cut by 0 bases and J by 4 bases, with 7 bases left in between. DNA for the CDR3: TGTGCCAGCAGCCAAGAGGGAGGTTACGAGCAGTACTTC. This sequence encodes CASSQEGGYEQYF.